The 27 T cell receptor beta chains in this list originate from one sample, sequenced in a study of blood T cell repertoires in COVID-19 (TCRdb year 2020). Library preparation used the immunoSEQ multiplex PCR assay. TCRdb took this table from immuneACCESS and kept in-frame rearrangements with V and J called. Such tables lack part of the clones; where checked against another copy, unresolved V genes explain under half of the gap, and the rest is unexplained. Within this sample are around 20,000 clones, with about nine tenths of them counted one time only. The ten largest clones add up to roughly 25% of the sample. Source material: peripheral blood. Receptors originate from a human donor with active COVID-19. The donor label of this sample is uncertain.

The V call is TRBV12-3 or TRBV12-4, the J call TRBJ2-4; TRBD1 might be the D (5 bases). V shed 3 bases and J shed 14 bases, with 17 bases lying between them. The CDR3 runs to 13 residues. This CDR3 reads CASSFPDSPVKYF. The CDR3 bases are TGTGCCAGCAGTTTCCCTGACAGTCCCGTTAAGTACTTC.

A note on this clone: One junction end does not reproduce the germline sequence, and a read error may be involved. The genes are TRBV28 and TRBJ2-7; the D is unclear. Per germline, CDR1 MDHEN and CDR2 SYDVKM. This CDR3 is 12 amino acids long. The CDR3 DNA sequence: TGTGCCAGCAGTTTAGAGTCCTTCGAGCAGTACTTC. Translated, it gives CASSLESFEQYF.

V usage is TRBV5-4 and J usage is TRBJ2-5; D is unresolved. The V end lost 5 bases, the J end lost 3 bases, and 17 bases lay between the germline ends. There are 15 residues in the CDR3. CDR1 is SGHNT, CDR2 YYREEE, per germline (reference sequence). The DNA of the CDR3 is TGTGCCAGCAGTCGCGGCCCCACGAGCGAAGAGACCCAGTACTTC. Translating gives CASSRGPTSEETQYF.

The chain recombines TRBV11-3 with TRBJ2-5; no clear D gene. V lost 2 bases, J lost 5 bases, and 3 bases lay in between. The V gene's germline CDR1 is SGHNT and CDR2 YENEEA. This CDR3 is built from 11 residues. The CDR3 here is CASSLRETQYF. The DNA of the CDR3 is TGTGCCAGCAGCTTACGGGAGACCCAGTACTTC.

This clone was seen only once. V and J are TRBV3-1 (or the pseudogene TRBV3-2) and TRBJ1-4; weak D call: TRBD1 (6 bases). The CDR3 is 15 residues long. The V gene's germline CDR1 is LGHDT and CDR2 YNNKEL (reference sequence). The V end lost 1 base, the J end lost 8 bases, and 14 bases lay between the germline ends. CDR3 loop: CASSQVPTQGEKLFF. CDR3 DNA: TGTGCCAGCAGCCAAGTCCCGACCCAGGGGGAAAAACTGTTTTTT.

The chain combines TRBV14 with TRBJ2-1; 10 bases line up with TRBD2. This CDR3 contains 15 residues. The germline CDR1 and CDR2 sequences are SGHDN and FVKESK. J was trimmed by 3 bases and V by 5 bases; bases with no gene match: 4. The CDR3 DNA is TGTGCCAGCAGCAGGACTAGCGGAAGCTACAATGAGCAGTTCTTC. The encoded protein is CASSRTSGSYNEQFF. Looking up the rest from reference TRBV14 and TRBJ2-1 gives the full variable domain: EAGVTQFPSHSVIEKGQTVTLRCDPISGHDNLYWYRRVMGKEIKFLLHFVKESKQDESGMPNNRFLAERTGGTYSTLKVQPAELEDSGVYFCASSRTSGSYNEQFFGPGTRLTVL.

This chain connects TRBV27 to TRBJ2-5; 7 positions match TRBD2. The junction had 6 bases not matched to a gene; V was cut back by 7 bases and J by 1 base. In germline, CDR1 is MNHEY, CDR2 SMNVEV (reference sequence). CDR3 length: 14 amino acids. CDR3 coding DNA: TGTGCCAGCAAGTATACTAGCGTCCAAGAGACCCAGTACTTC. Protein sequence: CASKYTSVQETQYF.

This chain uses TRBV28 with TRBJ2-2, with unresolved D. CDR3 length: 12 amino acids. CDR1 and CDR2 from the germline V gene are MDHEN and SYDVKM. Trimming took 7 bases from V and 6 from J, leaving 9 bases between them. CDR3 region: CASITAPGELFF. In DNA form, the CDR3 reads TGTGCCAGCATCACAGCCCCCGGGGAGCTGTTTTTT.

This rearrangement joins TRBV3-1 (or the pseudogene TRBV3-2) to TRBJ2-2, with 7 positions matching TRBD2. CDR1 and CDR2 from the germline V gene are LGHDT and YNNKEL (reference sequence). The V and J ends lost 1 base and 10 bases, in that order; junction bases with no gene match: 12. The CDR3 is 16 residues long. CDR3: CASSQGERGYEAELFF. CDR3 nucleotide sequence: TGTGCCAGCAGCCAAGGCGAGCGGGGATACGAAGCGGAGCTGTTTTTT.

J is TRBJ2-1 and V is TRBV3-1 (or the pseudogene TRBV3-2), with D possibly being TRBD1 (5 bases). From germline, CDR1 is LGHDT and CDR2 YNNKEL (reference sequence). The length of the CDR3 is 13 residues. Trimming left V 1 base short and J 5 bases short, with 6 bases between. This chain's CDR3 is CASSQVGDNEQFF. The CDR3 bases are TGTGCCAGCAGCCAAGTAGGGGACAATGAGCAGTTCTTC.

The chain links TRBV28 to TRBJ2-4; weak D call: TRBD2 (5 bases). V lost 7 bases and J lost 7, with 17 bases in between. Per germline, CDR1 MDHEN and CDR2 SYDVKM. The CDR3 spans 14 residues. CDR3 sequence reads: CASTSPGEGNIQYF. DNA for the CDR3: TGTGCCAGCACCTCTCCCGGGGAAGGGAACATTCAGTACTTC.

The V and J genes are TRBV7-2 and TRBJ1-4, with D perhaps TRBD1 (6 bases). Germline values: CDR1 SGHTA, CDR2 FQGNSA. The CDR3 sequence is 14 residues long. Trimming stripped 4 bases from V and 1 base from J, with 7 bases between. The chain's CDR3 is CASSSDRTNEKLFF. The CDR3 DNA is TGTGCCAGCAGCTCGGACAGAACTAATGAAAAACTGTTTTTT.

The chain couples TRBV3-1 (or the pseudogene TRBV3-2) to TRBJ1-2; D ambiguous. This CDR3 spans 13 amino acids. With 0 bases removed from V and 4 bases from J, the gap between germline ends came to 6 bases. The germline CDR1 and CDR2 sequences are LGHDT and YNNKEL (reference sequence). The CDR3 sequence: CASSQDTSYGYTF. The CDR3 DNA reads TGTGCCAGCAGCCAAGACACAAGCTATGGCTACACCTTC.

This chain links TRBV30 with TRBJ1-1, with 7 bases lining up with TRBD1. The ends lost 8 bases at V and 1 base at J; junction bases unmatched: 10. Germline assignment: CDR1 GTSNPN and CDR2 SVGIG (reference sequence). This CDR3 is 14 amino acids long. The chain's CDR3 is CAAHRGPQNTEAFF. As DNA, the CDR3 is TGTGCCGCACACAGGGGACCCCAGAACACTGAAGCTTTCTTT.

This clone came up a few times. V is TRBV5-1 and J is TRBJ1-3; no clear D gene. The ends were cut back, 0 bases at V and 5 bases at J, with 3 bases in the middle. The CDR3 totals 12 residues. CDR1 is SGHRS and CDR2 is YFSETQ in the germline V gene. CDR3 nucleotides: TGCGCCAGCAGCTTGGACAGAAACACCATATATTTT. This gives the protein CASSLDRNTIYF.

This chain uses TRBV5-1 with TRBJ2-3, with a tentative D call TRBD1 (6 bases). V dropped 6 bases and J dropped 3 bases, with 11 bases sitting between them. CDR3 length: 13 residues. Germline lookup yields CDR1 SGHRS and CDR2 YFSETQ. The CDR3 reads CASTSQGTDTQYF. CDR3 in DNA: TGCGCCAGCACCTCCCAGGGGACAGATACGCAGTATTTT.

The V call is TRBV9, the J call TRBJ2-1; 7 nucleotides agree with TRBD2. Per germline, CDR1 SGDLS and CDR2 YYNGEE. This CDR3 contains 15 residues. V was clipped by 7 bases and J by 4 bases; unmatched bases: 11. The DNA of the CDR3 is TGTGCCAGCGCCCCCTCCCTAGCGGTGTACAATGAGCAGTTCTTC. This translates into CASAPSLAVYNEQFF.

In DNA form, the CDR3 reads TGCGCCAGCAGCTTGTCTAGTCCCGGGGAGCTGTTTTTT. This sequence encodes CASSLSSPGELFF. This sequence joins TRBV5-1 and TRBJ2-2; no clear D. This CDR3 is built from 13 residues. Germline CDR1 SGHRS, CDR2 YFSETQ. Trimming left V 1 base short and J 6 bases short, with 7 bases between.

Only one count was recorded for this clone. This chain links TRBV9 with TRBJ2-7, with D perhaps TRBD1 (5 bases). Germline-derived CDR1 and CDR2 are SGDLS and YYNGEE. Trimming stripped 0 bases from V and 2 bases from J, with 15 bases between. The CDR3 runs to 16 residues. CDR3 bases: TGTGCCAGCAGCGTAGATGGCAGGGCGAACACCTACGAGCAGTACTTC. This encodes CASSVDGRANTYEQYF.

The chain joins TRBV4-3 to TRBJ2-7; 16 positions match TRBD2. Unmatched junction bases numbered 1, after V lost 4 bases and J lost 1 base. The CDR3 length is 16 residues. Germline assignment: CDR1 LGHNA and CDR2 YSLEER. CDR3 in amino acids: CASSRGLAGGSYEQYF. DNA of the CDR3: TGCGCCAGCAGCCGGGGACTAGCGGGAGGGTCCTACGAGCAGTACTTC.

This chain links TRBV27 with TRBJ2-3; the D gene is possibly TRBD2 (6 bases). V lost 8 bases to trimming and J lost 5 bases, with 17 bases between them. Germline V gene data show CDR1 as MNHEY and CDR2 as SMNVEV (reference sequence). The CDR3 spans 14 residues. CDR3 protein: CASGPGPSEDTQYF. The CDR3, as DNA: TGTGCCAGCGGTCCGGGACCTAGCGAAGATACGCAGTATTTT.

This sequence joins TRBV6-5 and TRBJ2-5, with 10 positions matching TRBD1. Germline assignment: CDR1 MNHEY and CDR2 SVGAGI. The CDR3 consists of 15 residues. The V and J ends lost 5 bases and 4 bases, in that order; junction bases with no gene match: 7. The CDR3, as DNA: TGTGCCAGCAGTCCCGACAGGGGGCTTTCAGAGACCCAGTACTTC. It yields the protein CASSPDRGLSETQYF.

The gene calls are TRBV4-2 and TRBJ2-5; 8 bases align to TRBD1. Trimming cost V 4 bases and J 0 bases; bases outside gene matches: 1. The CDR3 contains 14 residues. Looked up from germline, CDR1 is LGHNA and CDR2 is YNFKEQ. This CDR3 reads CASSRTGNQETQYF. The DNA of the CDR3 is TGTGCCAGCAGCCGGACAGGGAACCAAGAGACCCAGTACTTC.

The chain is built from TRBV10-1 and TRBJ2-5; 9 bases agree with TRBD1. CDR3 length: 15 amino acids. Germline V gene lookup returns CDR1 WNHNN and CDR2 SYGVQD (reference sequence). The V and J ends lost 0 bases and 6 bases, in that order; junction bases with no gene match: 5. The CDR3 loop is CASSESGTGKQTQYF. CDR3 coding DNA: TGCGCCAGCAGTGAGTCGGGGACAGGGAAACAGACCCAGTACTTC.

The chain has TRBV5-1 and TRBJ2-7, with 7 bases identical to TRBD1. After removal of 0 bases from V and 6 bases from J, the junction contained 6 bases not matched to a gene. The V gene's germline CDR1 is SGHRS and CDR2 YFSETQ. The CDR3 spans 14 residues. CDR3 residues: CASSLDRGGVEQYF. CDR3 coding DNA: TGCGCCAGCAGCTTGGACAGGGGTGGCGTCGAGCAGTACTTC.

This rearrangement joins TRBV18 to TRBJ1-1, with D possibly TRBD1 on 5 matching bases. The V end was cut by 6 bases, the J end by 6 bases, with 17 bases between. The CDR3 consists of 14 residues. CDR1 KGHSH and CDR2 LQKENI come from the germline V gene. CDR3 loop: CASSQEQGVAEAFF. The CDR3 nucleotides are TGTGCCAGCTCCCAAGAACAAGGGGTAGCTGAAGCTTTCTTT.

In nucleotides, the CDR3 is TGTGCCACCAGCAGAGAAGACATTCGGGAGCTGTTTTTT. Translation: CATSREDIRELFF. V usage is TRBV15 and J usage is TRBJ2-2, with D uncertain. CDR1 is LNHNV and CDR2 is YYDKDF in the germline V gene (reference sequence). Trimming shortened V by 0 bases and J by 9 bases, and 8 bases separated the two germline ends. CDR3 size: 13 residues.